This T cell receptor beta chain stems from a study of cytomegalovirus exposure and HLA in healthy donors. In the study overall: Genotyping of hundreds of donors showed that over 65% belonged to the Caucasian-associated ancestry cluster. The study, taken as a whole, reports: Within a later analysis, the majority of CMV-associated TCR beta chains appeared HLA-restricted. Follow-up analysis later connected one missense variant in DCLRE1C with trimming of TCR beta V- and J-genes.

The PCR was carried out with 60 Vbeta primers and 13 Jbeta primers. Sequenced by immunoSEQ multiplex PCR; TCRdb stores in-frame clones only, minus some. Of 190,000 or so clones listed, 79% are singletons. A single count supports this clone. Its antigen is undetermined. The donors comprised healthy bone marrow donors. The CDR3 runs 13 residues. V gave up 3 bases and J gave up 4 bases, with 7 bases separating them. In germline, CDR1 is LNHDA, CDR2 SQIVND (reference sequence). Sequenced material: PBMCs. V gene TRBV19 combines with J gene TRBJ1-5; unclear D gene. This TCR derives from a girl between 5 and 17 years old in good health and CMV-seropositive. The CDR3 region is CASSMGVNQPQHF. For the CDR3, the DNA is TGTGCCAGTAGTATGGGAGTGAATCAGCCCCAGCATTTT.